Listed below are T cell receptor beta chains from one sample, sequenced in a study of blood T cells in healthy people across ages. Each CDR3 protein is one row after TCRdb ran MiXCR on the 5' RACE reads. The repertoire holds fewer than 900,000 distinct CDR3 sequences, with more than 40% as singletons. Sequenced material: blood. The receptors derive from a woman aged 60 to 75 in good health. Each CDR3 is given with its conserved first and last residue. D genes are given only for firm matches. Rows may omit the clone size; those that give it use once, few, many or a size class.

CDR3nt: TGTGCCAGCAGCCAAGACGGCCTATCCTACGAGCAGTACTTC
CDR3aa: CASSQDGLSYEQYF
abundance: NA
j_gene: TRBJ2-7
d_gene: NA
v_gene: TRBV14

CDR3nt: TGTGCCAGCAGTTTACATCGGGTTGGCACTGAAGCTTTCTTT
CDR3aa: CASSLHRVGTEAFF
abundance: NA
j_gene: TRBJ1-1
d_gene: NA
v_gene: TRBV12-3/TRBV12-4

CDR3nt: TGTGCCAGCAGCTTGACCAGCAACACTGAAGCTTTCTTT
CDR3aa: CASSLTSNTEAFF
abundance: few
j_gene: TRBJ1-1
d_gene: NA
v_gene: TRBV7-6

CDR3nt: TGTGCCAGCAGCTTGGGCAGGATTACCTACGAGCAGTTCTTC
CDR3aa: CASSLGRITYEQFF
abundance: NA
j_gene: TRBJ2-1
d_gene: NA
v_gene: TRBV7-2

CDR3nt: TGTGCCAGCAGCCACCTACTTCGGGGGGACACCGGGGAGCTGTTTTTT
CDR3aa: CASSHLLRGDTGELFF
abundance: few
j_gene: TRBJ2-2
d_gene: TRBD2
v_gene: TRBV4-2

CDR3nt: TGTGCCAGCAGCTTTTCAGGGTTGAACACTGAAGCTTTCTTT
CDR3aa: CASSFSGLNTEAFF
abundance: NA
j_gene: TRBJ1-1
d_gene: NA
v_gene: TRBV7-2

CDR3nt: TGTGCCAGCAGCTTAGCTGTGCCCCAGCATTTT
CDR3aa: CASSLAVPQHF
abundance: NA
j_gene: TRBJ1-5
d_gene: NA
v_gene: TRBV11-2

CDR3nt: TGCAGCGGGACGGCAGAAGGAAAACTGTTTTTT
CDR3aa: CSGTAEGKLFF
abundance: few
j_gene: TRBJ1-4
d_gene: NA
v_gene: TRBV29-1

CDR3nt: TGCGCCAGCAGCCAAGATACAGCGGCGACAGATACGCAGTATTTT
CDR3aa: CASSQDTAATDTQYF
abundance: NA
j_gene: TRBJ2-3
d_gene: NA
v_gene: TRBV4-3

CDR3nt: TGCGCCAGCAGCTTGGACAGGGGGAGATACAATGAGCAGTTCTTC
CDR3aa: CASSLDRGRYNEQFF
abundance: NA
j_gene: TRBJ2-1
d_gene: TRBD1
v_gene: TRBV5-1

CDR3nt: TGTGCCAGCAGTCAGCTAGGGAGACGGGGCGAGCAGTACTTC
CDR3aa: CASSQLGRRGEQYF
abundance: NA
j_gene: TRBJ2-7
d_gene: NA
v_gene: TRBV6-5

CDR3nt: TGTGCCTGTGGGACAGGGGTAATCGAGCAGTACTTC
CDR3aa: CACGTGVIEQYF
abundance: NA
j_gene: TRBJ2-7
d_gene: TRBD1
v_gene: TRBV6-4

CDR3nt: TGCGCCAGCAGCTTGGCCGGAGATTCCTCCTTCGACTATGGCTACACCTTC
CDR3aa: CASSLAGDSSFDYGYTF
abundance: NA
j_gene: TRBJ1-2
d_gene: NA
v_gene: TRBV5-1

CDR3nt: TGTGCCAGCAGCCAAGATCTTGGCAGGGGGGTCGCTTTCTTT
CDR3aa: CASSQDLGRGVAFF
abundance: NA
j_gene: TRBJ1-1
d_gene: TRBD1
v_gene: TRBV14

CDR3nt: TGCAGTGCTAGTCTGACCGGGAGGCGTAAGGCCCAGTACTTC
CDR3aa: CSASLTGRRKAQYF
abundance: NA
j_gene: TRBJ2-7
d_gene: TRBD2
v_gene: TRBV20-1

CDR3nt: TGCGCCAGCAGCTTGGATACAGGGTTTTCCGACTATGGCTACACCTTC
CDR3aa: CASSLDTGFSDYGYTF
abundance: NA
j_gene: TRBJ1-2
d_gene: NA
v_gene: TRBV5-1

CDR3nt: TGTGCCAGCAGCGTAGAGACTAGCGGACGGTACCTACCAGAGACCCAGTACTTC
CDR3aa: CASSVETSGRYLPETQYF
abundance: NA
j_gene: TRBJ2-5
d_gene: TRBD2
v_gene: TRBV9

CDR3nt: TGTGCCAGCAGCCGTAGCGGGTTCCAAGAGACCCAGTACTTC
CDR3aa: CASSRSGFQETQYF
abundance: few
j_gene: TRBJ2-5
d_gene: TRBD2
v_gene: TRBV3-1

CDR3nt: TGTGCCAGCAGCGGTGCAATGTGGACAGGGAACCCCGATGAGCAGTACTTC
CDR3aa: CASSGAMWTGNPDEQYF
abundance: NA
j_gene: TRBJ2-5
d_gene: TRBD1
v_gene: TRBV11-3

CDR3nt: TGTGCCAGCAGGGAAGGTCCTAGCGGGGGACAAAATACGCAGTATTTT
CDR3aa: CASREGPSGGQNTQYF
abundance: NA
j_gene: TRBJ2-3
d_gene: TRBD2
v_gene: TRBV6-1

CDR3nt: TGCGCCAGCAGCCTAGCGGGGGCCTCGAACGAGCAGTACTTC
CDR3aa: CASSLAGASNEQYF
abundance: NA
j_gene: TRBJ2-7
d_gene: TRBD2
v_gene: TRBV5-1

CDR3nt: TGCGCCAGCAGCCAAGACGATGGGACAGCGAATTATGGCTACACCTTC
CDR3aa: CASSQDDGTANYGYTF
abundance: NA
j_gene: TRBJ1-2
d_gene: TRBD1
v_gene: TRBV4-3

CDR3nt: TGTGCCAGCAGCCTAACCCTAGCGCGGGACCAGTACTTC
CDR3aa: CASSLTLARDQYF
abundance: NA
j_gene: TRBJ2-7
d_gene: NA
v_gene: TRBV11-1

CDR3nt: TGTGCCATCGGGGACTCTTACACAGATACGCAGTATTTT
CDR3aa: CAIGDSYTDTQYF
abundance: NA
j_gene: TRBJ2-3
d_gene: NA
v_gene: TRBV10-3

CDR3nt: TGTGCCAGCACTAAGGAGACAGGCGCTGAAGCTTTCTTT
CDR3aa: CASTKETGAEAFF
abundance: many
j_gene: TRBJ1-1
d_gene: NA
v_gene: TRBV2

CDR3nt: TGTGCCAGCAGCTTAGGTCGCAGGTCGATCTACAATGAGCAGTTCTTC
CDR3aa: CASSLGRRSIYNEQFF
abundance: NA
j_gene: TRBJ2-1
d_gene: NA
v_gene: TRBV7-9

CDR3nt: TGTGCCATTAGCCCCGGGGGAAGCAATCAGCCCCAGCATTTT
CDR3aa: CAISPGGSNQPQHF
abundance: NA
j_gene: TRBJ1-5
d_gene: NA
v_gene: TRBV10-3

CDR3nt: TGCAGTGCGACACAGGGGTCTGGCTCCTACGAGCAGTACTTC
CDR3aa: CSATQGSGSYEQYF
abundance: NA
j_gene: TRBJ2-7
d_gene: TRBD1
v_gene: TRBV20-1

CDR3nt: TGCGCCAGCAGCACAGGGACTAGCGATGCCAATGAGCAGTTCTTC
CDR3aa: CASSTGTSDANEQFF
abundance: NA
j_gene: TRBJ2-1
d_gene: TRBD2
v_gene: TRBV5-1

CDR3nt: TGTGCCAGCAGCTTAGATAGGCCGGTGAACACAGATACGCAGTATTTT
CDR3aa: CASSLDRPVNTDTQYF
abundance: NA
j_gene: TRBJ2-3
d_gene: NA
v_gene: TRBV11-2

CDR3nt: TGTGCCAGCACCGCCACTAGGGCAAACTCCTACGAGCAGTACTTC
CDR3aa: CASTATRANSYEQYF
abundance: NA
j_gene: TRBJ2-7
d_gene: NA
v_gene: TRBV28

CDR3nt: TGTGCCAGCAGCTTATGGGAGGGTCAGGGGGTGAATGAGCAGTTCTTC
CDR3aa: CASSLWEGQGVNEQFF
abundance: NA
j_gene: TRBJ2-1
d_gene: NA
v_gene: TRBV7-6

CDR3nt: TGTGCCAGCAGCCAAGAAAACAGTCCGGAGCAGTACTTC
CDR3aa: CASSQENSPEQYF
abundance: many
j_gene: TRBJ2-7
d_gene: NA
v_gene: TRBV4-2

CDR3nt: TGTGCCAGCAGTTCCGGACGGGGGATTGAACCCCAGCATTTT
CDR3aa: CASSSGRGIEPQHF
abundance: NA
j_gene: TRBJ1-5
d_gene: NA
v_gene: TRBV6-5

CDR3nt: TGCGCCAGCAGCCATTCGGGGGGAGGGAAACAAGAGACCCAGTACTTC
CDR3aa: CASSHSGGGKQETQYF
abundance: NA
j_gene: TRBJ2-5
d_gene: TRBD2
v_gene: TRBV4-1

CDR3nt: TGTGCCAGCAGCCCACAGAACTATGGCTACACCTTC
CDR3aa: CASSPQNYGYTF
abundance: many
j_gene: TRBJ1-2
d_gene: NA
v_gene: TRBV18

CDR3nt: TGTGCCAGCAGTGCTTCCGGGACTAGCTCTCCAGATACGCAGTATTTT
CDR3aa: CASSASGTSSPDTQYF
abundance: NA
j_gene: TRBJ2-3
d_gene: TRBD2
v_gene: TRBV6-2/TRBV6-3

CDR3nt: TGTGCCTGGAGCTCTGGGGCCAACGTCCTGACTTTC
CDR3aa: CAWSSGANVLTF
abundance: NA
j_gene: TRBJ2-6
d_gene: NA
v_gene: TRBV30

CDR3nt: TGTGCCAGCAGCCAGAGATACCAGAGCACAGATACGCAGTATTTT
CDR3aa: CASSQRYQSTDTQYF
abundance: NA
j_gene: TRBJ2-3
d_gene: NA
v_gene: TRBV4-2

CDR3nt: TGTGCCAGCACCGAGACTGCGGGGAATACGCAGTATTTT
CDR3aa: CASTETAGNTQYF
abundance: NA
j_gene: TRBJ2-3
d_gene: NA
v_gene: TRBV28

CDR3nt: TGCGCCAGCAGCCAAAAAGGGGGAACCGGGGAGCTGTTTTTT
CDR3aa: CASSQKGGTGELFF
abundance: NA
j_gene: TRBJ2-2
d_gene: NA
v_gene: TRBV4-3

CDR3nt: TGTGCCAGCAGCTTAGGCCGGGGAGCAGGGGGGGGGGACAAAGAGACCCAGTACTTC
CDR3aa: CASSLGRGAGGGDKETQYF
abundance: NA
j_gene: TRBJ2-5
d_gene: NA
v_gene: TRBV7-2

CDR3nt: TGCGCCAGCAGCCAAGGGGGACAGCTAAATGAAGCTTTCTTT
CDR3aa: CASSQGGQLNEAFF
abundance: NA
j_gene: TRBJ1-1
d_gene: TRBD1
v_gene: TRBV4-3

CDR3nt: TGTGCCACCAGTGATTTAAGGAGGGACAGTTCCTCTTCTTACAATGAGCAGTTCTTC
CDR3aa: CATSDLRRDSSSSYNEQFF
abundance: NA
j_gene: TRBJ2-1
d_gene: NA
v_gene: TRBV24-1

CDR3nt: TGTGCCAGCTTCCCTGGCGGCCTAGCAATCGATGAGCAGTTCTTC
CDR3aa: CASFPGGLAIDEQFF
abundance: many
j_gene: TRBJ2-1
d_gene: NA
v_gene: TRBV6-2/TRBV6-3